A single sample is the source of the 22 T cell receptor beta chains below, sequenced in a study of cytotoxic CD8 clonotypes in ibrutinib-treated CLL. Measured with immunoSEQ multiplex PCR; TCRdb has only the in-frame clones, and not every one. The table includes hundreds of thousands of clones, roughly 67% detected once. The sequencing used PBMCs, collected after 36 months of ibrutinib treatment. These receptors were obtained from a human donor with chronic lymphocytic leukemia.

V is TRBV5-1 and J is TRBJ2-2; D may be TRBD1 (6 bases). Deletions cut 0 bases from V and 7 bases from J, with 13 bases between. This CDR3 comprises 15 residues. Germline values: CDR1 SGHRS, CDR2 YFSETQ. The DNA for the CDR3 is TGCGCCAGCAGCTTGGTCACAGGGACCGGCGGGGAGCTGTTTTTT. It translates to CASSLVTGTGGELFF. The complete variable domain, with remaining parts taken from reference TRBV5-1 and TRBJ2-2, reads KAGVTQTPRYLIKTRGQQVTLSCSPISGHRSVSWYQQTPGQGLQFLFEYFSETQRNKGNFPGRFSGRQFSNSRSEMNVSTLELGDSALYLCASSLVTGTGGELFFGEGSRLTVL.

This clone was seen a single time. The rearrangement uses TRBV6-6 and TRBJ2-5, with 9 bases identical to TRBD2. Germline loops: CDR1 MNHNY, CDR2 SVGAGI (reference sequence). The CDR3 length is 13 residues. The trim removed 6 bases at V and 7 bases at J, leaving 6 bases unmatched. CDR3 nucleotide sequence: TGTGCCAGCAGCTTAGCGGGAGTGGGGACCCAGTACTTC. Translating gives CASSLAGVGTQYF.

This clone was counted a few times. The chain carries TRBV18 and TRBJ1-1, with 9 bases matching TRBD1. J was trimmed by 1 base and V by 4 bases; bases with no gene match: 1. CDR3 length equals 14 residues. Germline assignment: CDR1 KGHSH and CDR2 LQKENI. CDR3 protein: CASSRQGGNTEAFF. The DNA for the CDR3 is TGTGCCAGCTCACGACAGGGGGGGAACACTGAAGCTTTCTTT.

This clone appeared once. V is TRBV29-1 and J is TRBJ2-1, with 12 bases aligning to TRBD2. The ends lost 3 bases at V and 6 bases at J; junction bases unmatched: 15. The CDR3 loop spans 18 amino acids. Germline loops: CDR1 SQVTM, CDR2 ANQGSEA. CDR3 region: CSVDNRSSGRAFSNEQFF. As DNA, the CDR3 is TGCAGCGTTGATAATAGGTCTAGCGGGAGGGCCTTTTCCAATGAGCAGTTCTTC.

In its sample, this clone was seen a few times. The rearrangement joins TRBV6-5 to TRBJ1-1; unclear D gene. Germline lookup yields CDR1 MNHEY and CDR2 SVGAGI. V was clipped by 0 bases and J by 5 bases, with 13 bases between them. The CDR3 has 15 amino acids. The DNA for the CDR3 is TGTGCCAGCAGTTACTCGTGGCAATCGCGGACTGAAGCTTTCTTT. Its translation: CASSYSWQSRTEAFF.

The genes are TRBV5-1 and TRBJ2-7; D is undetermined. Germline CDR1 reads SGHRS; CDR2 reads YFSETQ. The CDR3 contains 11 residues. Trimming took 3 bases from V and 0 from J, leaving 1 base between them. CDR3 sequence reads: CASSSSYEQYF. The DNA of the CDR3 is TGCGCCAGCAGCTCCTCCTACGAGCAGTACTTC.

V gene TRBV28 combines with J gene TRBJ2-7; tentatively, D is TRBD2 (5 bases). V was pared by 1 base and J by 5 bases, with 18 bases between. The germline V gene has CDR1 MDHEN and CDR2 SYDVKM. This CDR3 is 16 amino acids long. The CDR3 DNA reads TGTGCCAGCAGTTTATCGCCCCGGACTCTAGGCCACGAGCAGTACTTC. It yields the protein CASSLSPRTLGHEQYF.

The genes are TRBV9 and TRBJ2-3; the match to TRBD1 covers 7 bases. Germline CDR1 is SGDLS and CDR2 is YYNGEE. The junction had 9 bases not matched to a gene; V was cut back by 3 bases and J by 5 bases. There are 15 residues in the CDR3. The CDR3 DNA sequence: TGTGCCAGCAGCGCCGCACAGGGGTGGGTAGATACGCAGTATTTT. Amino acid sequence: CASSAAQGWVDTQYF.

There are a few counts of this clone. This sequence joins TRBV10-2 and TRBJ1-2; tentative D call: TRBD1 (6 bases). The CDR3 spans 15 residues. Trimming pared 2 bases from V and 2 bases from J, leaving 12 bases between. Germline CDR1 reads WSHSY; CDR2 reads SAAADI. The CDR3 DNA sequence: TGCGCCAGCAGTGAGGAGGGGGTTATCAACTATGGCTACACCTTC. Protein sequence: CASSEEGVINYGYTF.

This clone was seen just once. V is TRBV29-1 and J is TRBJ1-2; D might be TRBD1 (6 bases). The ends were cut back, 7 bases at V and 7 bases at J, with 19 bases in the middle. This CDR3 contains 13 residues. Per the germline V gene, CDR1 is SQVTM and CDR2 is ANQGSEA. CDR3 DNA: TGCAGCGCCCCCGCCGTGGGGGCCGGTGGCTACACCTTC. As protein: CSAPAVGAGGYTF. Supplemented by reference TRBV29-1 and TRBJ1-2, the full variable domain reads SAVISQKPSRDICQRGTSLTIQCQVDSQVTMMFWYRQQPGQSLTLIATANQGSEATYESGFVIDKFPISRPNLTFSTLTVSNMSPEDSSIYLCSAPAVGAGGYTFGSGTRLTVV.

The V and J genes are TRBV7-9 and TRBJ2-5, with D maybe TRBD2 (5 bases). Germline CDR1 SEHNR, CDR2 FQNEAQ (reference sequence). This CDR3 region has 14 residues. V was shortened by 6 bases and J by 2 bases, with 13 bases between the two germline ends. Here the CDR3 DNA reads TGTGCCAGCAGTCAGGCGGGCGCTCAAGAGACCCAGTACTTC. It yields the protein CASSQAGAQETQYF.

The rearrangement links TRBV9 to TRBJ2-1, with a tentative D call TRBD1 (6 bases). The CDR3 has 15 residues. V lost 2 bases and J lost 2, with 11 bases in between. Germline V gene sequence: CDR1 SGDLS, CDR2 YYNGEE. This CDR3 is CASSVGDNAYNEQFF. CDR3 in DNA: TGTGCCAGCAGCGTGGGGGACAATGCCTACAATGAGCAGTTCTTC.

This chain connects TRBV12-5 to TRBJ2-3; D is uncertain. This CDR3 is built from 11 residues. V lost 2 bases and J lost 8, with 5 bases in between. Germline V CDR1 and CDR2: LGHNT, FRNRAP. The CDR3 coding sequence is TGTGCTAGTGGTTTGTCGGGTACGCAGTATTTT. Residues: CASGLSGTQYF.

This chain uses TRBV15 with TRBJ1-5, with 8 bases fitting TRBD1. Trimming removed 0 bases from V and 11 bases from J; junction bases left unmatched: 18. The length of the CDR3 is 18 residues. CDR1 is LNHNV and CDR2 is YYDKDF in the germline V gene (reference sequence). The CDR3 DNA reads TGTGCCACCAGCAGAGAGAGGGCCCGCGGGGGACAGGTAAGCGCCCAGCATTTT. Translation: CATSRERARGGQVSAQHF.

The chain has TRBV7-2 and TRBJ1-5; TRBD1 might be the D (5 bases). Trimming shortened V by 0 bases and J by 4 bases, and 10 bases separated the two germline ends. CDR1 is SGHTA and CDR2 is FQGNSA in the germline V gene. The CDR3 spans 15 residues. In nucleotides, the CDR3 is TGTGCCAGCAGCTTAGCGGGGGGAAATAATCAGCCCCAGCATTTT. This gives the protein CASSLAGGNNQPQHF.

The genes are TRBV2 and TRBJ1-1; a possible D gene is TRBD1 (5 bases). CDR3 length: 14 residues. Germline V gives CDR1 SNHLY, CDR2 FYNNEI. Trimming removed 6 bases from V and 3 bases from J, with 14 bases in between. CDR3 bases: TGTGCCAGCAGACTCAGCGCGGGGCACACTGAAGCTTTCTTT. Amino acids: CASRLSAGHTEAFF.

This clone occurred a few times. This rearrangement joins TRBV2 to TRBJ2-3; D uncertain. Germline V gene data show CDR1 as SNHLY and CDR2 as FYNNEI. The CDR3 is 14 residues long. Trimming pared 6 bases from V and 0 bases from J, leaving 10 bases between. Here the CDR3 reads CASSPLASTDTQYF. CDR3 bases: TGTGCCAGCAGCCCCTTAGCTAGCACAGATACGCAGTATTTT.

The chain recombines TRBV7-8 with TRBJ1-3; 7 nucleotides agree with TRBD1. Trimming at V came to 1 base and at J to 4 bases, leaving 4 bases not matched to a gene. The CDR3 extends over 15 amino acids. Germline V gives CDR1 SGHVS, CDR2 FQNEAQ. The CDR3 DNA reads TGTGCCAGCAGCTTAGTGATGGGACAGGGAAACACCATATATTTT. This codes for CASSLVMGQGNTIYF.

This chain joins TRBV19 and TRBJ2-7, with unresolved D. This CDR3 is 13 amino acids long. CDR1 and CDR2 (germline): LNHDA, SQIVND (reference sequence). The ends were cut back, 8 bases at V and 4 bases at J, with 15 bases in the middle. The chain's CDR3 is CASSAGKRYEQYF. The CDR3 coding sequence is TGTGCCAGTTCGGCTGGGAAGAGGTACGAGCAGTACTTC.

The V gene is TRBV5-1, the J gene TRBJ2-7; 7 bases are a match to TRBD1. Per the germline V gene, CDR1 is SGHRS and CDR2 is YFSETQ. Losses at the gene ends were 3 bases for V and 2 bases for J; bases not matched to a gene: 8. CDR3 length equals 15 residues. In nucleotides, the CDR3 is TGCGCCAGCAGCTACAGGACAGGACAGGCCTACGAGCAGTACTTC. Its translation: CASSYRTGQAYEQYF.

The gene calls are TRBV11-2 and TRBJ1-5; D uncertain. This CDR3 spans 15 amino acids. Germline assignment: CDR1 SGHAT and CDR2 FQNNGV. Deletions cut 0 bases from V and 3 bases from J, with 9 bases between. The CDR3 reads CASSLDSQPNQPQHF. The CDR3 DNA is TGTGCCAGCAGCTTAGACAGTCAACCCAATCAGCCCCAGCATTTT.

The genes are TRBV4-3 and TRBJ1-1, with D possibly TRBD1 on 6 matching bases. CDR3 length equals 17 residues. V was clipped by 2 bases and J by 3 bases, with 19 bases between them. The germline V gene encodes CDR1 LGHNA and CDR2 YSLEER. The CDR3 region has the DNA TGCGCCAGCAGCCAACTAGGTGGGGGGGCGGCCTACACTGAAGCTTTCTTT. It specifies CASSQLGGGAAYTEAFF.